These 8 T cell receptor beta chains were all obtained from the same sample, sequenced in a study of T cell changes during pregnancy in multiple sclerosis. Here immunoSEQ multiplex PCR was the method, and the copy in TCRdb shows in-frame clones only, minus some. This table holds roughly 45,000 clones, approximately 91% found once. Source: CD8+ T cells from peripheral blood mononuclear cells, taken after pregnancy. These receptor sequences come from a female donor with multiple sclerosis, enrolled in a pregnancy study.

With regard to this clone: At one of its ends the junction is not consistent with the germline gene, which may arise from a read error. This sequence joins TRBV7-9 and TRBJ1-1; perhaps TRBD1 as D (5 bases). Germline V CDR1 and CDR2: SEHNR, FQNEAQ (reference sequence). The CDR3 runs to 11 residues. The CDR3 loop is CAVHRNAEAFF. The CDR3 DNA sequence: TGTGCCGTCCACAGGAACGCTGAAGCTTTCTTT.

The chain carries TRBV4-1 and TRBJ2-3; D gene ambiguous. The CDR3 contains 15 residues. Trimming took 1 base from V and 2 from J, leaving 10 bases between them. CDR1 MGHRA and CDR2 YSYEKL come from the germline V gene. CDR3 in DNA: TGCGCCAGCAGCCAAGGAAGTACTAACACAGATACGCAGTATTTT. Its protein is CASSQGSTNTDTQYF.

V is TRBV9 and J is TRBJ2-5; 9 nucleotides line up with TRBD1. The CDR3 loop spans 13 amino acids. With V trimmed by 2 bases and J by 5 bases, 1 base remained unmatched. The germline CDR1 and CDR2 sequences are SGDLS and YYNGEE. The CDR3 here is CASSVGQGETQYF. The CDR3 DNA is TGTGCCAGCAGCGTTGGACAGGGGGAGACCCAGTACTTC. Supplemented by reference TRBV9 and TRBJ2-5, the full variable domain reads DSGVTQTPKHLITATGQRVTLRCSPRSGDLSVYWYQQSLDQGLQFLIQYYNGEERAKGNILERFSAQQFPDLHSELNLSSLELGDSALYFCASSVGQGETQYFGPGTRLLVL.

This sequence joins TRBV9 and TRBJ1-1, with TRBD1 as a possible D gene (6 bases). Trimming removed 5 bases from V and 10 bases from J, with 21 bases in between. CDR3 length equals 14 residues. Germline V gives CDR1 SGDLS, CDR2 YYNGEE. CDR3 in amino acids: CASSGTLSGQGAFF. The CDR3 DNA reads as TGTGCCAGCAGTGGGACACTTAGTGGCCAAGGAGCTTTCTTT.

This rearrangement joins TRBV27 to TRBJ2-3; TRBD2 might be the D (5 bases). V was trimmed by 0 bases and J by 3 bases, leaving 16 bases between them. The CDR3 covers 17 residues. Germline-derived CDR1 and CDR2 are MNHEY and SMNVEV (reference sequence). CDR3 loop: CASSLSPVSGITDTQYF. In DNA, the CDR3 is TGTGCCAGCAGTTTATCTCCAGTCAGCGGAATTACAGATACGCAGTATTTT.

The chain combines TRBV6-5 with TRBJ1-4; D might be TRBD1 (5 bases). The V gene's germline CDR1 is MNHEY and CDR2 SVGAGI. V was cut by 2 bases and J by 12 bases, with 16 bases left in between. The CDR3 extends over 14 amino acids. The CDR3, as DNA: TGTGCCAGCAGTTACGGGCCCTCGGGGGAGGAACTGTTTTTT. Protein: CASSYGPSGEELFF.

The chain has TRBV7-9 and TRBJ2-7; 10 nucleotides line up with TRBD1. The CDR3 totals 14 residues. J was trimmed by 4 bases and V by 8 bases; bases with no gene match: 8. The germline CDR1 and CDR2 sequences are SEHNR and FQNEAQ (reference sequence). The CDR3 is CASGSGTGVYEQYF. The CDR3, as DNA: TGTGCCAGCGGGAGCGGGACAGGGGTGTACGAGCAGTACTTC.

This chain uses TRBV6-5 with TRBJ2-1; 8 bases line up with TRBD2. The germline V gene has CDR1 MNHEY and CDR2 SVGAGI. V lost 5 bases to trimming and J lost 4 bases; unmatched junction nucleotides: 7. This CDR3 has 15 residues. CDR3 nucleotides: TGTGCCAGCAGTCTAAGCGGGGGAGGATACAATGAGCAGTTCTTC. Translating it yields CASSLSGGGYNEQFF.